A single sample gave rise to the 5 T cell receptor beta chains below, sequenced in a study of monozygotic twins with inflammatory bowel disease (dated by TCRdb to about 2019). The library came from 5' RACE. The instrument given in TCRdb is Illumina HiSeq 2500. Reads reprocessed by TCRdb are summarized as one entry per CDR3 protein sequence, and DNA is absent. This sample's clone table shows fewer than 350,000 distinct CDR3 sequences. The top ten clones comprise 2% to 2.5% of the sample. The sample taken for sequencing was blood. The receptors come from a human donor with ulcerative colitis or Crohn's disease, or a healthy co-twin of an affected twin (not recorded which).

The rearrangement joins TRBV29-1 to TRBJ2-1; the TCRdb call, TRBD1, lacks DNA for checking. The germline V gene has CDR1 SQVTM and CDR2 ANQGSEA. CDR3 size: 13 residues. CDR3 protein: CSVVAGAWGEQFF.

This sequence joins TRBV12-3 or TRBV12-4 and TRBJ2-2; TCRdb's D call, TRBD1, is unchecked because there is no DNA. This CDR3 region has 15 residues. The CDR3 loop is CASSFGMGAVGELFF.

The V gene is TRBV5-1, the J gene TRBJ2-2; the TCRdb D gene call, TRBD1, has no DNA to confirm it. From germline, CDR1 is SGHRS and CDR2 YFSETQ. The CDR3 sequence is 15 residues long. The CDR3 spells CASSQGESNTGELFF.

The chain carries TRBV6-1 and TRBJ1-5; TCRdb selects TRBD1, and the lack of DNA leaves this call unchecked. Per the germline V gene, CDR1 is MNHNS and CDR2 is SASEGT. CDR3 length equals 13 residues. CDR3 amino acids: CASSGERGQPQHF.

J is TRBJ2-7 and V is TRBV7-2; TCRdb proposes TRBD1, but this gene call is untestable without DNA. The CDR3 consists of 14 residues. Germline V gives CDR1 SGHTA, CDR2 FQGNSA. The CDR3 protein is CASSQQAGGYEQYF.